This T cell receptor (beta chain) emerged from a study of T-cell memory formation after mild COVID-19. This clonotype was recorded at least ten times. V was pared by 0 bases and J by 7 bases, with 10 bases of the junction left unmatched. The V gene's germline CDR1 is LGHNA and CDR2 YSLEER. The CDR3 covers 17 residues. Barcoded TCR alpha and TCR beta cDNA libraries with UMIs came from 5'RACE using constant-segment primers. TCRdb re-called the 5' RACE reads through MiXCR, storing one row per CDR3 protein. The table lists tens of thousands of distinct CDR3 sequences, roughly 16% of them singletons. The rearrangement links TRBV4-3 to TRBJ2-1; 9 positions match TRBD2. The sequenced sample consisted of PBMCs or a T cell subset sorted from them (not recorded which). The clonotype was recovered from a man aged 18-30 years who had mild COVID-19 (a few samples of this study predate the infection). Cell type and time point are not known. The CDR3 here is CASSQDGSSGTPNEQFF. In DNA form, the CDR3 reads TGCGCCAGCAGCCAAGATGGATCTAGCGGGACCCCTAATGAGCAGTTCTTC.